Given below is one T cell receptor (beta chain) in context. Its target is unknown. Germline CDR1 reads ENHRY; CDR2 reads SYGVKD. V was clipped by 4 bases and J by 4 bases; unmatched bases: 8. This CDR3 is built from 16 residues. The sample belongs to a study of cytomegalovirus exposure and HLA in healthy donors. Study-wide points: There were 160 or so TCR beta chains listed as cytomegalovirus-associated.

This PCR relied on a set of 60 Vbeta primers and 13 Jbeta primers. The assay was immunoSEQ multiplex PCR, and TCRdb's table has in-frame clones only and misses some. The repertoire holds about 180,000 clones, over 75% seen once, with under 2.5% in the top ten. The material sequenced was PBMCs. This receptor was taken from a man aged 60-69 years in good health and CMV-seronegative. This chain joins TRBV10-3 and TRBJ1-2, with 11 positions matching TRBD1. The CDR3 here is CAISGEDRGQGYGYTF. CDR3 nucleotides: TGTGCCATCAGTGGAGAGGACAGGGGGCAGGGCTATGGCTACACCTTC.